The 25 T cell receptor beta chains reported below all come from one sample, sequenced in a study of T-cell reconstitution after alpha-beta-depleted transplantation in children. Preparation of the TCRbeta library was carried out with unique molecular identifiers. MiXCR was run by TCRdb on the PCR reads, yielding one entry per CDR3 protein. The sample consists of some 290,000 distinct CDR3 sequences, roughly 25% of them appearing once. Source: PBMCs, mostly from graft donor cells, taken 180 days after TCRalphabeta/CD19-depleted stem cell transplant. The source is a male patient between 5 and 17 years old who had a stem cell transplant for acute lymphoblastic leukemia, so the T cells may come from the graft donor.

The chain recombines TRBV25-1 with TRBJ1-1; weak D call: TRBD1 (6 bases). The CDR3 contains 13 residues. Trimming pared 1 base from V and 5 bases from J, leaving 8 bases between. CDR1 and CDR2 (germline): MGHDK, SYGVNS. The CDR3 loop reads CASSEWGRTEAFF. In DNA form, the CDR3 reads TGTGCCAGCAGTGAATGGGGGCGAACTGAAGCTTTCTTT.

This clonotype has more than one count but fewer than ten. The CDR3 reads CASSLAGWVSGQFF. For the CDR3, the DNA is TGTGCCAGCAGTCTCGCGGGCTGGGTATCGGGGCAGTTCTTC. The rearrangement uses TRBV13 and TRBJ2-1, with D maybe TRBD2 (5 bases). This CDR3 has 14 amino acids. Germline V gives CDR1 PRHDT, CDR2 FYEKMQ (reference sequence). V lost 6 bases to trimming and J lost 12 bases, with 21 bases between them. The full variable domain, completed using reference TRBV13 and TRBJ2-1, is AAGVIQSPRHLIKEKRETATLKCYPIPRHDTVYWYQQGPGQDPQFLISFYEKMQSDKGSIPDRFSAQQFSDYHSELNMSSLELGDSALYFCASSLAGWVSGQFFGPGTRLTVL.

The gene calls are TRBV2 and TRBJ1-1, with D tentatively TRBD1 (6 bases). Trimming shortened V by 9 bases and J by 6 bases, and 20 bases separated the two germline ends. Germline CDR1 is SNHLY and CDR2 is FYNNEI. The CDR3 runs to 14 residues. CDR3 nucleotides: TGTGCCAGGGGAGGGGGTTTCGGGGCGGCTGAAGCTTTCTTT. Its protein is CARGGGFGAAEAFF.

This chain uses TRBV12-5 with TRBJ2-7; D is unclear. Trimming removed 5 bases from V and 3 bases from J, with 5 bases in between. There are 11 residues in the CDR3. The germline V gene encodes CDR1 LGHNT and CDR2 FRNRAP. The CDR3 sequence: CASGIDYEQYF. The CDR3, as DNA: TGTGCTAGTGGTATTGACTACGAGCAGTACTTC. The full variable domain, with the rest looked up from reference TRBV12-5 and TRBJ2-7, is DARVTQTPRHKVTEMGQEVTMRCQPILGHNTVFWYRQTMMQGLELLAYFRNRAPLDDSGMPKDRFSAEMPDATLATLKIQPSEPRDSAVYFCASGIDYEQYFGPGTRLTVT.

The CDR3 reads CASRPGTSGSYEQYF. In nucleotides, the CDR3 is TGTGCCAGCAGACCAGGGACTAGCGGATCATACGAGCAGTACTTC. V usage is TRBV4-2 and J usage is TRBJ2-7; 11 bases are a match to TRBD2. The CDR3 extends over 15 amino acids. Trimming removed 6 bases from V and 4 bases from J; junction bases left unmatched: 8. The V gene's germline CDR1 is LGHNA and CDR2 YNFKEQ.

This clonotype was seen a few times. The chain recombines TRBV10-2 with TRBJ1-2, with a tentative D call TRBD1 (6 bases). The germline V and J ends were trimmed by 0 bases and 7 bases, with 15 bases remaining between them. Per the germline V gene, CDR1 is WSHSY and CDR2 is SAAADI. CDR3 length equals 15 residues. CDR3 sequence: CASSESGRGGSGYTF. The CDR3 DNA is TGCGCCAGCAGTGAGTCAGGACGGGGGGGCTCTGGCTACACCTTC.

A few counts support this clonotype. The CDR3 here is CASSPSGGSNQPQHF. CDR3 sequence (DNA): TGTGCCAGCAGCCCATCTGGGGGGAGCAATCAGCCCCAGCATTTT. The chain couples TRBV7-9 to TRBJ1-5; TRBD1 is a possible D gene (5 bases). The CDR3 totals 15 residues. Germline values: CDR1 SEHNR, CDR2 FQNEAQ (reference sequence). V lost 5 bases and J 1 base, leaving 12 bases between the germline ends. Supplemented by reference TRBV7-9 and TRBJ1-5, the full variable domain reads DTGVSQNPRHKITKRGQNVTFRCDPISEHNRLYWYRQTLGQGPEFLTYFQNEAQLEKSRLLSDRFSAERPKGSFSTLEIQRTEQGDSAMYLCASSPSGGSNQPQHFGDGTRLSIL.

This chain links TRBV5-1 with TRBJ2-2; 11 bases are a match to TRBD2. The CDR3 length is 14 residues. With 5 bases clipped from V and 6 bases from J, the junction kept 3 bases outside the gene matches. Per the germline V gene, CDR1 is SGHRS and CDR2 is YFSETQ. Here the CDR3 DNA reads TGCGCCAGCAGACTAGCGGGAGCGTCCGGGGAGCTGTTTTTT. This translates into CASRLAGASGELFF.

V is TRBV20-1 and J is TRBJ2-2; no clear D. V lost 3 bases and J 3 bases, leaving 5 bases between the germline ends. The CDR3 runs 12 residues. CDR1 and CDR2 (germline): DFQATT, SNEGSKA (reference sequence). CDR3 coding DNA: TGCAGTGCTAGCCTACACACCGGGGAGCTGTTTTTT. Protein: CSASLHTGELFF.

V and J are TRBV20-1 and TRBJ2-7; D perhaps matches TRBD1 (6 bases). The germline V gene has CDR1 DFQATT and CDR2 SNEGSKA (reference sequence). This CDR3 spans 14 amino acids. V gave up 3 bases and J gave up 0 bases, with 12 bases separating them. In nucleotides, the CDR3 is TGCAGTGCTAGCCGGGACATGAGCTCCTACGAGCAGTACTTC. Encoded protein: CSASRDMSSYEQYF.

This clonotype was counted a few times. The chain carries TRBV7-9 and TRBJ2-1; D remains ambiguous. V shed 1 base and J shed 8 bases, with 12 bases lying between them. There are 14 residues in the CDR3. Germline V gene sequence: CDR1 SEHNR, CDR2 FQNEAQ (reference sequence). CDR3: CASSLVGLSHEQFF. For the CDR3, the DNA is TGTGCCAGCAGCTTAGTAGGGCTGAGCCATGAGCAGTTCTTC. The variable domain in full, completed from reference TRBV7-9 and TRBJ2-1, reads DTGVSQNPRHKITKRGQNVTFRCDPISEHNRLYWYRQTLGQGPEFLTYFQNEAQLEKSRLLSDRFSAERPKGSFSTLEIQRTEQGDSAMYLCASSLVGLSHEQFFGPGTRLTVL.

V is TRBV2 and J is TRBJ2-4, with no clear D. There are 13 residues in the CDR3. V gave up 1 base and J gave up 6 bases, with 7 bases separating them. Germline V gene lookup returns CDR1 SNHLY and CDR2 FYNNEI. The CDR3 loop is CASSEGLTNIQYF. CDR3 DNA: TGTGCCAGCAGTGAAGGGCTGACAAACATTCAGTACTTC.

This clonotype occurred a few times. The chain combines TRBV4-2 with TRBJ2-3; D is ambiguous. Looked up from germline, CDR1 is LGHNA and CDR2 is YNFKEQ. This CDR3 is built from 12 residues. V shed 4 bases and J shed 4 bases, with 6 bases lying between them. Written as DNA, the CDR3 is TGTGCCAGCAGCCGCCTGCCAGATACGCAGTATTTT. Its translation is CASSRLPDTQYF.

J is TRBJ2-5 and V is TRBV5-1, with 7 bases lining up with TRBD2. Germline loops: CDR1 SGHRS, CDR2 YFSETQ. V lost 4 bases, J lost 2 bases, and 8 bases stayed unmatched. The CDR3 has 15 residues. CDR3 nucleotide sequence: TGCGCCAGCAGCCGTATGCTAGCGGCGCAAGAGACCCAGTACTTC. It translates to CASSRMLAAQETQYF.

This clonotype appeared a few times. The chain uses TRBV5-1 and TRBJ1-2; D is possibly TRBD1 (6 bases). The germline CDR1 and CDR2 sequences are SGHRS and YFSETQ. This CDR3 comprises 15 residues. V dropped 2 bases and J dropped 6 bases, with 17 bases sitting between them. CDR3 in DNA: TGCGCCAGCAGCTTCAAAACAGGGATGGAAAATGGCTACACCTTC. This codes for CASSFKTGMENGYTF.

This clonotype has ten or more counts. V and J are TRBV5-1 and TRBJ2-5; D not certain. The CDR3 sequence is 12 residues long. Per germline, CDR1 SGHRS and CDR2 YFSETQ. Trimming removed 1 base from V and 7 bases from J, with 8 bases in between. In DNA form, the CDR3 reads TGCGCCAGCAGCTTGAACCCAGGGACCCAGTACTTC. Encoded protein: CASSLNPGTQYF.

The V gene is TRBV4-1, the J gene TRBJ2-7; tentative D call: TRBD2 (5 bases). V lost 1 base to trimming and J lost 5 bases, with 9 bases between them. Germline loops: CDR1 MGHRA, CDR2 YSYEKL. This CDR3 is 13 amino acids long. The CDR3 DNA is TGCGCCAGCAGCCAAGTTCGGGATGACGAGCAGTACTTC. Translation: CASSQVRDDEQYF.

This clonotype was observed a handful of times. V is TRBV9 and J is TRBJ1-1, with 9 bases lining up with TRBD1. CDR3 length: 14 amino acids. Unmatched junction bases numbered 8, after V lost 0 bases and J lost 11 bases. Per the germline V gene, CDR1 is SGDLS and CDR2 is YYNGEE. In nucleotides, the CDR3 is TGTGCCAGCAGCGTAGGGGGGACAGGGAACAAGGCTTTCTTT. Encoded protein: CASSVGGTGNKAFF.

The chain recombines TRBV20-1 with TRBJ2-2; the D is unclear. V was cut by 5 bases and J by 5 bases, with 18 bases left in between. CDR1 DFQATT and CDR2 SNEGSKA come from the germline V gene (reference sequence). The length of the CDR3 is 15 residues. The CDR3 protein is CSAPSPRRRTGELFF. The CDR3, as DNA: TGCAGTGCTCCTAGTCCCCGCAGACGGACCGGGGAGCTGTTTTTT.

The chain employs TRBV29-1 and TRBJ2-1; D is uncertain. This CDR3 has 13 residues. The germline gives CDR1 SQVTM, CDR2 ANQGSEA. V lost 0 bases, J lost 4 bases, and 7 bases lay in between. DNA for the CDR3: TGCAGCGTTGAAGAATACGAGTACAATGAGCAGTTCTTC. Its translation: CSVEEYEYNEQFF.

The chain recombines TRBV5-4 with TRBJ2-7, with D possibly being TRBD1 (6 bases). CDR1 and CDR2 from the germline V gene are SGHNT and YYREEE (reference sequence). V lost 0 bases and J lost 4, with 11 bases in between. The CDR3 runs 14 residues. CDR3 loop: CASSLAGVIYEQYF. DNA for the CDR3: TGTGCCAGCAGCTTGGCAGGGGTAATTTACGAGCAGTACTTC.

This clonotype was seen a handful of times. The J gene is TRBJ2-7, the V gene TRBV6-1, with 8 bases that match TRBD1. In germline, CDR1 is MNHNS, CDR2 SASEGT. V shed 6 bases and J 6 bases; nucleotides not matched to a gene: 10. The length of the CDR3 is 14 residues. CDR3 residues: CASSERQGTGEQYF. CDR3 nucleotides: TGTGCCAGCAGCGAAAGACAGGGGACGGGCGAGCAGTACTTC.

The J gene is TRBJ2-7, the V gene TRBV27, with TRBD2 matching over 7 bases. CDR1 and CDR2 from the germline V gene are MNHEY and SMNVEV (reference sequence). The length of the CDR3 is 14 residues. Trimming at V came to 4 bases and at J to 4 bases, leaving 7 bases not matched to a gene. CDR3 coding DNA: TGTGCCAGCAGTTCCGCGGGACTACATTACGAGCAGTACTTC. Its protein product is CASSSAGLHYEQYF.

V is TRBV11-2 and J is TRBJ2-7; possible D gene TRBD2, 7 bases. Germline V lookup: CDR1 SGHAT, CDR2 FQNNGV. The ends were cut back, 2 bases at V and 6 bases at J, with 14 bases in the middle. This CDR3 region has 14 residues. CDR3 region: CASSLYYREGEQYF. The CDR3 nucleotides read TGTGCCAGCAGCTTATATTACAGGGAGGGCGAGCAGTACTTC.

This chain connects TRBV12-3 or TRBV12-4 to TRBJ1-2, with 8 bases matching TRBD1. CDR3 length: 15 residues. The trim removed 5 bases at V and 1 base at J, leaving 6 bases unmatched. CDR3 protein: CASSVTGDDNYGYTF. The CDR3 DNA reads TGTGCCAGCAGTGTGACAGGGGACGATAACTATGGCTACACCTTC.